The source of this TCR beta chain is a study of blood T cell repertoires in COVID-19. Sequencing used immunoSEQ multiplex PCR; TCRdb keeps in-frame clones, though not all of them. The sample contains fewer than 250,000 clones, roughly 82% of which appear only once. This CDR3 has 13 residues. The V gene lost 5 bases and the J gene lost 6 bases, with 13 bases spanning the gap. Germline CDR1 reads MDHEN; CDR2 reads SYDVKM. The material sequenced was peripheral blood. This chain joins TRBV28 and TRBJ1-2; D perhaps matches TRBD1 (6 bases). The origin of this receptor is a woman older than 75 with COVID-19, enrolled during active disease. The chain's CDR3 is CASSLSRGHGYTF. The CDR3 DNA reads as TGTGCCAGCAGTCTGTCCAGGGGTCATGGCTACACCTTC.